This is a list of T cell receptor beta chains from one sample in a study of blood T cell repertoires in COVID-19. TCRdb keeps only in-frame clones here, not all; method: immunoSEQ multiplex PCR. The sample lists some 45,000 clones, 75% to 95% occurring once. The sample taken for sequencing was peripheral blood. Receptor source: a man aged 65 to 79 with active COVID-19. Both conserved end residues are part of each CDR3. Each record gives: D gene, J gene, V gene, clone size, CDR3 DNA, CDR3 protein. A D gene is named only where the DNA matches it firmly. Size tells how often a clone was seen (once, few, many) or the class of an expanded clone, and some rows leave it out.

>.|TRBJ1-6|TRBV9|.
TGTGCCAGCAGCGTAGACGAGGGGGATTCACCCCTCCACTTT
CASSVDEGDSPLHF
>TRBD1|TRBJ1-6|TRBV18|.
TGTGCCAGCTCTCTCGGACAGGGAGGATCACCCCTCCACTTT
CASSLGQGGSPLHF
>.|TRBJ1-6|TRBV19|once
TGTGCCAGTAGTATTGGTCAGCGAGTTAATTCACCCCTCCACTTT
CASSIGQRVNSPLHF
>.|TRBJ1-6|TRBV5-1|.
TGCGCCAGCAGCTTGGGGCATGATAATTCACCCCTCCACTTT
CASSLGHDNSPLHF
>TRBD1|TRBJ1-1|TRBV5-1|.
TGCGCCAGCAGCTGGGGACAGGGGAGTACTGAAGCTTTCTTT
CASSWGQGSTEAFF
>TRBD1|TRBJ2-7|TRBV5-8|.
TGTGCCAGCAGATATGGAAGCCGGGACAGAAGGGTGGGGAACTTC
CASRYGSRDRRVGNF
>.|TRBJ1-4|TRBV27|.
TGTGCCAGCAGGGAAACCCCGCAGGGGTTCGGTGAAAAACTGTTTTTT
CASRETPQGFGEKLFF
>.|TRBJ1-6|TRBV4-1|.
TGCGCCAGCAGCCATAACCGACTAGGCCTTACCTATAATTCACCCCTCCACTTT
CASSHNRLGLTYNSPLHF
>TRBD2|TRBJ2-3|TRBV4-2|.
TGTGCCAGCAGCCAAGATAAGCGGGGGGCCAGCACAGATACGCAGTATTTT
CASSQDKRGASTDTQYF
>.|TRBJ1-2|TRBV5-6|.
TGTGCCAGCAGCTTGCAGGGGAAAGGCTACACCTTC
CASSLQGKGYTF
>.|TRBJ1-1|TRBV6-5|.
TGTGCCAGCAGTAGGGGGAGAGGGGCTGAAGCTTTCTTT
CASSRGRGAEAFF
>.|TRBJ2-1|TRBV2|.
TGTGCCAGCCGTCGGGGGACTGTCTCCTACAATGAGCAGTTCTTC
CASRRGTVSYNEQFF
>TRBD1|TRBJ2-7|TRBV6-5|once
TGTGCCAGCAGTACTACCGGGACAGAATACGAGCAGTACTTC
CASSTTGTEYEQYF
>TRBD2|TRBJ2-5|TRBV30|.
TGTGCCTGGAGTAACGGGGGGATAGAGACCCAGTACTTC
CAWSNGGIETQYF
>.|TRBJ2-7|TRBV7-9|.
TGTGCCAGCAGCTCAGATGTCAGGTCCGGCGAGCAGTACTTC
CASSSDVRSGEQYF
>.|TRBJ1-2|TRBV19|.
TGTGCCAGTAGTATAGATCGAAACAGGGCCCGTGGCTACACCTTC
CASSIDRNRARGYTF
>TRBD2|TRBJ2-5|TRBV25-1|.
TGTGCCAGCAGCCTAGGACCCAGCGGGGCACAGTACCAAGAGACCCAGTACTTC
CASSLGPSGAQYQETQYF
>.|TRBJ2-5|TRBV2|.
TGTGCCAGCTTGGCGCGGGTGGGGCAAGAGACCCAGTACTTC
CASLARVGQETQYF
>.|TRBJ1-5|TRBV6-1|.
TGTGCCAGCAGTGAGTCCACAGGTGCCCATCAGCCCCAGCATTTT
CASSESTGAHQPQHF
>.|TRBJ2-2|TRBV5-4|.
TGTGCCAGCAGACACACCACCGGGGAGCTGTTTTTT
CASRHTTGELFF
>.|TRBJ1-1|TRBV7-9|.
TGTGCCAGCAGCTTGGGAAGGAGGCGGAACACTGAAGCTTTCTTT
CASSLGRRRNTEAFF
>.|TRBJ2-4|TRBV5-5|.
TGTGCCAGCAGCTTGGTGCCAGGGGAAAACATTCAGTACTTC
CASSLVPGENIQYF
>.|TRBJ1-4|TRBV7-2|.
TGTGCCAGCAGCTTAGTTAGTACGAGTGAAAAACTGTTTTTT
CASSLVSTSEKLFF
>TRBD2|TRBJ2-3|TRBV11-3|.
TGTGCCAGCAGCTTAGGGGGGGGGACAGATACGCAGTATTTT
CASSLGGGTDTQYF
>.|TRBJ1-1|TRBV5-6|.
TGTGCCAGCAGCCGGTTGGGGGGTATGGAGAACACTGAAGCTTTCTTT
CASSRLGGMENTEAFF
>TRBD1|TRBJ1-3|TRBV5-1|.
TGCGCCAGCAGCGAACAGGGGAGCTCTGGAAACACCATATATTTT
CASSEQGSSGNTIYF
>.|TRBJ1-2|TRBV6-2/TRBV6-3|.
TGTGCCAGCAGCGACCCGGGACTTAACTATGGCTACACCTTC
CASSDPGLNYGYTF
>.|TRBJ1-4|TRBV28|.
TGTGCCAGCAGTTTCCGGGGGATTGACGAAAAACTGTTTTTT
CASSFRGIDEKLFF
>.|TRBJ2-1|TRBV7-9|.
TGTGCCAGCAGCTTAGACGGGTATGAGCAGTTCTTC
CASSLDGYEQFF
>TRBD2|TRBJ2-7|TRBV4-2|few
TGTGCCAGCAGCCAAGAGGGTAGCGGGGGATTCTACGAGCAGTACTTC
CASSQEGSGGFYEQYF
>.|TRBJ2-1|TRBV7-9|.
TGTGCCAGCAGCTTAGGCCCCCGGGGAAATGAGCAGTTCTTC
CASSLGPRGNEQFF
>.|TRBJ1-1|TRBV4-2|.
TGTGCCAGCAGCCAAGATCCCGACTCCGGACAGATTAAAGCTTTCTTT
CASSQDPDSGQIKAFF
>.|TRBJ2-1|TRBV6-1|few
TGTGCCAGCAGTGAATGGAGAGTGAGGACAACGGACTACAATGAGCAGTTCTTC
CASSEWRVRTTDYNEQFF
>TRBD1|TRBJ1-2|TRBV14|.
TGTGCCAGCAGCCAAGGGGGACAGGGCTTGGGCTACACCTTC
CASSQGGQGLGYTF
>.|TRBJ2-7|TRBV18|.
TGTGCCAGCTCACCACCGGCCAGCTACGAGCAGTACTTC
CASSPPASYEQYF
>TRBD2|TRBJ2-3|TRBV27|.
TGTGCCAGCAGTTTACTTCTAGCGGGGGGGTTAACAGATACGCAGTATTTT
CASSLLLAGGLTDTQYF
>.|TRBJ2-1|TRBV12-3/TRBV12-4|.
TGTGCCAGCAGTTTAGAACAGGTCAATGAGCAGTTCTTC
CASSLEQVNEQFF
>.|TRBJ2-7|TRBV2|once
TGTGCCAGCAGTGAACGGTCTAGCGTGGACGAGCAGTACTTC
CASSERSSVDEQYF
>TRBD1|TRBJ1-1|TRBV19|.
TGTGCCAGTAGTATTATTTGGACAGGGGGCACTGAAGCTTTCTTT
CASSIIWTGGTEAFF
>.|TRBJ1-3|TRBV2|once
TGTGCCAGCAGTGTAACAGGGCGCTCTGGAAACACCATATATTTT
CASSVTGRSGNTIYF
>TRBD1|TRBJ1-2|TRBV2|.
TGTGCCAGCAGCCTAGGACTGGGACAGCTCTATGGCTACACCTTC
CASSLGLGQLYGYTF
>TRBD1|TRBJ2-2|TRBV3-1/TRBV3-2|.
TGTGCCAGCAGGACAGGGGGCGCCGTCACCGGGGAGCTGTTTTTT
CASRTGGAVTGELFF
>.|TRBJ1-6|TRBV27|once
TGTGCCAGCAGTGACCCCTACAGGGAGGGAGGAATTTCACCCCTCCACTTT
CASSDPYREGGISPLHF
>.|TRBJ2-4|TRBV6-2/TRBV6-3|.
TGTGCCAGCAGTCCCTCACGAGTCGCCAAAAACATTCAGTACTTC
CASSPSRVAKNIQYF
>.|TRBJ2-7|TRBV6-5|.
TGTGCCAGCAGTTACGCAGGGCCCTACGAGCAGTACTTC
CASSYAGPYEQYF
>.|TRBJ2-6|TRBV7-2|.
TGTGCCAGCAGTAGCGGGACAGGGAGAGATGGGGCCAACGTCCTGACTTTC
CASSSGTGRDGANVLTF
>.|TRBJ1-1|TRBV11-2|.
TGTGCCAGCAGCTTAGCTGGGGAGGGCAAAGCTTTCTTT
CASSLAGEGKAFF
>TRBD2|TRBJ2-1|TRBV7-9|few
TGTGCCAGCACACCAAGATATCTAGCGGGGGAGCACTACAATGAGCAGTTCTTC
CASTPRYLAGEHYNEQFF
>TRBD1|TRBJ1-1|TRBV25-1|.
TGTGCCAGCAGGGATGACAGGGGGGGGAACACTGAAGCTTTCTTT
CASRDDRGGNTEAFF
>.|TRBJ1-2|TRBV30|.
TGTGCCTGGATGGCGCAGAGGCCTAACTATGGCTACACCTTC
CAWMAQRPNYGYTF
>TRBD2|TRBJ2-5|TRBV5-1|once
TGCGCCAGCACTTCAGGGAGGGATCAAGAGACCCAGTACTTC
CASTSGRDQETQYF
>TRBD1|TRBJ1-1|TRBV6-5|.
TGTGCCAGCAGGGGGATGGGACAGCAGAACACTGAAGCTTTCTTT
CASRGMGQQNTEAFF
>.|TRBJ1-6|TRBV5-4|.
TGTGCCAGCAGCTTGGGCGGTAGCTCCTATAATTCACCCCTCCACTTT
CASSLGGSSYNSPLHF
>TRBD2|TRBJ2-3|TRBV9|.
TGTGCCAGCAGCTTCGGGACTAGCGGTACAGATACGCAGTATTTT
CASSFGTSGTDTQYF
>.|TRBJ2-5|TRBV2|.
TGTGCCAGCAGCGGGACATTGCAAGAGACCCAGTACTTC
CASSGTLQETQYF
>TRBD2|TRBJ2-1|TRBV11-3|.
TGTGCCAGCAGCGGATCCGTAGCGGGGGGCCGCAATGAGCAGTTCTTC
CASSGSVAGGRNEQFF
>TRBD1|TRBJ1-3|TRBV6-5|.
TGTGCCAGCAGTCGCGACAGGGCCTCTGGAAACACCATATATTTT
CASSRDRASGNTIYF
>.|TRBJ2-5|TRBV27|.
TGTGCCAGCAGTCTGACAAGGCAAGAGACCCAGTACTTC
CASSLTRQETQYF
>TRBD1|TRBJ1-1|TRBV4-3|.
TGCGCCAGCAGCCGAGGACAGGTGAACACTGAAGCTTTCTTT
CASSRGQVNTEAFF